The source of this TCR beta chain is a study of tumor-infiltrating lymphocytes in primary liver carcinoma. Germline V CDR1 and CDR2: SGHRS, YFSETQ. This CDR3 is built from 16 residues. A constant-region primer served to make TCR beta cDNA from about 500 ng total RNA. ARM-PCR, slightly modified, supplied the TCR beta libraries through three nested multiplex PCR rounds. Two initial PCR rounds of 10 to 11 cycles each paired TRBV1-TRBV30 forward primers with a C-beta reverse primer. Via MiXCR, TCRdb re-called the multiplex PCR reads, giving one row per CDR3 protein. The repertoire holds about 200,000 distinct CDR3 sequences, less than 70% seen once, with roughly 7% in the top ten. General study points: Blood had a significantly lower top-250-clone fraction than tumors did (p = 0.039).

Unsorted whole blood served as the source of blood RNA, and germline DNA was extracted as well. Chronic HBV infection was present, with no prior treatment. Worth noting for this clonotype: Its antigen remains unidentified. Compared with germline, one end of the junction differs, possibly owing to a read error.

The receptor comes from a woman aged 55-70 years with primary liver carcinoma and hepatitis B virus infection. The sample consisted of peripheral blood. V and J are TRBV5-1 and TRBJ2-1; D possibly corresponds to TRBD2 (6 bases). This CDR3 is CASSLNPIGTYNEEFF. In DNA form, the CDR3 reads TGCGCCAGCAGCTTGAATCCTATCGGGACTTACAATGAGGAGTTCTTC.